One T cell receptor beta chain is described in this entry. Its antigen is still unknown. The donors were all Caucasian adults (living in Nashville, Tennessee). This CDR3 is built from 13 residues. V dropped 2 bases and J dropped 8 bases, with 10 bases sitting between them. CDR1 and CDR2 (germline): MDHEN, SYDVKM. This record comes from a study of shared clonotypes between healthy human individuals. Study-wide background: For every donor, three CD4 naive, three CD4 memory, two CD8 naive and one CD8 memory plates were used.

Produced via immunoSEQ multiplex PCR; TCRdb's table is partial and in-frame only. Here the sample spans 2.3 million or so clones, about 92% being singletons. Notes on the study in general: For naive CD4 cells, 4.5% to 6.5% of clonotypes were shared across a handful of donors.

This chain links TRBV28 with TRBJ1-5; D unclear. This sequence originates from a man between 18 and 35 years old in good health. Some clones in this sample may be carry-over from other donors' samples. What was sequenced was naive CD4+ T cells from PBMCs. The subset here: CD45RA+ positively selected. For the CDR3, the DNA is TGTGCCAGCAGTTTAGTCCTCCAGGAGCCCCAGCATTTT. Protein product: CASSLVLQEPQHF.